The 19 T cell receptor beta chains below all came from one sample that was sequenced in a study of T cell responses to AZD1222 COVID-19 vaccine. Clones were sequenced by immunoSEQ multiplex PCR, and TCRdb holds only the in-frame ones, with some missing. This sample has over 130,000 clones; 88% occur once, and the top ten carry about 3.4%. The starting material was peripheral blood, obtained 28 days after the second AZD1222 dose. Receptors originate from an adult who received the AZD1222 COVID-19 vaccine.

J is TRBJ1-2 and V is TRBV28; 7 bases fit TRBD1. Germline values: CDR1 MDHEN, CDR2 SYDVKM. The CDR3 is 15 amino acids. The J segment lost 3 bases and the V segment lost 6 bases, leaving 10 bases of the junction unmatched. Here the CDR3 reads CASSPLDREDYGYTF. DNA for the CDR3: TGTGCCAGCAGCCCCCTCGACAGGGAAGACTATGGCTACACCTTC.

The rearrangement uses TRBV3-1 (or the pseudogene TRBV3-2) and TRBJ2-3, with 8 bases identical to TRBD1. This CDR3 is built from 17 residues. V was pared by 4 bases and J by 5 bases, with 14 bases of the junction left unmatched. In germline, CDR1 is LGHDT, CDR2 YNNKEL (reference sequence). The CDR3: CASSLIGQGGAGDTQYF. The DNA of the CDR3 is TGTGCCAGCAGCCTAATAGGACAGGGAGGTGCGGGAGATACGCAGTATTTT.

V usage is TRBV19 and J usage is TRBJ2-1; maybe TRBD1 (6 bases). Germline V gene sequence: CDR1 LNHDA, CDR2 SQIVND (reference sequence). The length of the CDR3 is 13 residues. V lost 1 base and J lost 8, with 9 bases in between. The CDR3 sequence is CASSIARGDEQFF. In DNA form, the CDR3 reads TGTGCCAGTAGTATAGCCAGGGGCGATGAGCAGTTCTTC.

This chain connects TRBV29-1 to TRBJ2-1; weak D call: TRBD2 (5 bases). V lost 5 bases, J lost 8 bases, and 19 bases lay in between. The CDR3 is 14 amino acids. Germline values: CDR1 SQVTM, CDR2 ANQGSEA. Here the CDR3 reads CSVQSTGWQDEQFF. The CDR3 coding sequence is TGCAGCGTTCAATCTACGGGGTGGCAGGATGAGCAGTTCTTC.

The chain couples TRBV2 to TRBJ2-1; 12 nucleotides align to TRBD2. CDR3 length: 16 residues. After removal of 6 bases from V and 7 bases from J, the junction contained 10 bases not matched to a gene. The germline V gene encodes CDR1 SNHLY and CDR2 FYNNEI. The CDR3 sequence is CASSPRLAGGRNEQFF. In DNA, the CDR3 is TGTGCCAGCAGCCCCCGTCTAGCGGGGGGGCGTAATGAGCAGTTCTTC.

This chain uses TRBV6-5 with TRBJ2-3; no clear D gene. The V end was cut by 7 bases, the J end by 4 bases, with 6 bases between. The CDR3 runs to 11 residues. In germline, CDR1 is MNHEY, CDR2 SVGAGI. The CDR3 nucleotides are TGTGCCAGCAACTACCCAGATACGCAGTATTTT. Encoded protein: CASNYPDTQYF.

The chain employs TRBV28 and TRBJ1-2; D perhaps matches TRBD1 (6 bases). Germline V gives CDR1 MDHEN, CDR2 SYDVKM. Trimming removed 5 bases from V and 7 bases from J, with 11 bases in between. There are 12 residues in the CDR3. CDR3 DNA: TGTGCCAGCAGTCCCACAGGGTTTGGCTACACCTTC. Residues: CASSPTGFGYTF.

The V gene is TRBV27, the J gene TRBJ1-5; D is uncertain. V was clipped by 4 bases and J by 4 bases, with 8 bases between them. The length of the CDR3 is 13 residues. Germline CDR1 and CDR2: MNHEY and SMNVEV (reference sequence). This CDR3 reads CASSSEVNQPQHF. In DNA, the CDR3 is TGTGCCAGCAGTTCGGAAGTGAATCAGCCCCAGCATTTT.

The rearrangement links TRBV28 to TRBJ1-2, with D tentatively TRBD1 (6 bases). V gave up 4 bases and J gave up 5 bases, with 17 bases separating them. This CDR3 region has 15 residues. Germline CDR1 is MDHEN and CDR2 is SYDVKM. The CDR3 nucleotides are TGTGCCAGCAGTTCATCGTCGGCGGGGGCTTATGGCTACACCTTC. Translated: CASSSSSAGAYGYTF.

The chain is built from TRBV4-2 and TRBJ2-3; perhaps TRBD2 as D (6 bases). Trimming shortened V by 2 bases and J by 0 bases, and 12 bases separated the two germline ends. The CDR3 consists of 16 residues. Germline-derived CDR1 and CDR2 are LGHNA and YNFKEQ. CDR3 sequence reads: CASSQNSGRSTDTQYF. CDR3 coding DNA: TGTGCCAGCAGCCAAAACAGCGGGCGCAGCACAGATACGCAGTATTTT.

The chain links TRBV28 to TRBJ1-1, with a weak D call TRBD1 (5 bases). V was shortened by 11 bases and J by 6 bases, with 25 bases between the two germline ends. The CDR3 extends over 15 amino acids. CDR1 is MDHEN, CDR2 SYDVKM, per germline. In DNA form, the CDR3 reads TGTGCCGCAGCCCCCGGGGGTTCCGCGGGGCCTGAAGCTTTCTTT. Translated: CAAAPGGSAGPEAFF.

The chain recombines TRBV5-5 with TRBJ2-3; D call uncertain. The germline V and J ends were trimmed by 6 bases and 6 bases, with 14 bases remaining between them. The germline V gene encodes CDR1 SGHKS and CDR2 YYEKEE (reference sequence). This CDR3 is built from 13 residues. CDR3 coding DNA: TGTGCCAGCACCCCTCAATCCGGGGATACGCAGTATTTT. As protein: CASTPQSGDTQYF.

The DNA of the CDR3 is TGTGCCAGCAACCGGAGGGAGGGTCAGCCCCAGCATTTT. Its protein product is CASNRREGQPQHF. The chain combines TRBV2 with TRBJ1-5; no clear D gene. Per germline, CDR1 SNHLY and CDR2 FYNNEI. Trimming left V 7 bases short and J 6 bases short, with 13 bases between. This CDR3 is 13 amino acids long.

CDR3: CATSPGQYNEQFF. The CDR3 region has the DNA TGTGCCACCAGTCCCGGACAATACAATGAGCAGTTCTTC. The rearrangement links TRBV24-1 to TRBJ2-1; perhaps TRBD1 as D (5 bases). The CDR3 sequence is 13 residues long. Trimming shortened V by 6 bases and J by 4 bases, and 9 bases separated the two germline ends. Germline CDR1 KGHDR, CDR2 SFDVKD.

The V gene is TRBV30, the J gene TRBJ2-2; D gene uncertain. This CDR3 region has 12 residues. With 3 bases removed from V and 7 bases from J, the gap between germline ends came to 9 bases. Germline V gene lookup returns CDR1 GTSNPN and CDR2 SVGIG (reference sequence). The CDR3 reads CAWSPVFGELFF. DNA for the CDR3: TGTGCCTGGAGCCCTGTCTTCGGGGAGCTGTTTTTT.

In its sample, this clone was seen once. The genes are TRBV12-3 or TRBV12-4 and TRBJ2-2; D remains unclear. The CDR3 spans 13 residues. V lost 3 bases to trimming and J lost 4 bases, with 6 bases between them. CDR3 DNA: TGTGCCAGCAGTTTGAAAACCACCGGGGAGCTGTTTTTT. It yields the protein CASSLKTTGELFF.

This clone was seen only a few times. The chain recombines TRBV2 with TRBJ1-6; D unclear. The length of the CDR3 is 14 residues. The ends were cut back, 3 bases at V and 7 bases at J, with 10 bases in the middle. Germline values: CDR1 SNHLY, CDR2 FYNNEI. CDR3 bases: TGTGCCAGCAGTGAGGAGGGAACGAATTCACCCCTCCACTTT. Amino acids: CASSEEGTNSPLHF.

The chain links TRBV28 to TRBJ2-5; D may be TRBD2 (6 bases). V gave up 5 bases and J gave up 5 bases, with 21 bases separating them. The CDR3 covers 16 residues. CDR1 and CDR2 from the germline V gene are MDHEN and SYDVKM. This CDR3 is CASSPTGTLKGETQYF. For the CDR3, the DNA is TGTGCCAGCAGTCCGACCGGGACTCTAAAAGGGGAGACCCAGTACTTC.

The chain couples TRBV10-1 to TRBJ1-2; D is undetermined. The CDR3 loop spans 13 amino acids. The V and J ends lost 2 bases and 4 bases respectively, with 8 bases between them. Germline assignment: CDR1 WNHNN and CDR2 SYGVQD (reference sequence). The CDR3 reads CASSEGSGYGYTF. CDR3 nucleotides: TGCGCCAGCAGTGAGGGGTCTGGCTATGGCTACACCTTC.